This T cell receptor (beta chain) was identified in a study of T cells in Graves' hyperthyroidism and ophthalmopathy. Amplification of TCR beta CDR3 regions was performed using RNA transcripts as template. First-round RT-PCR targeting the TCR CDR3 was performed with the HTBI primer set. TCRdb reprocessed the multiplex PCR reads with MiXCR, giving one entry per CDR3 protein. The sample holds roughly 840,000 distinct CDR3 sequences, over 35% seen once. Hyperthyroidism had been newly diagnosed in patients aged 18 to 65, and its duration was under 2 months. Exclusion followed for patients with uncontrolled infection, other autoimmune disease, pregnancy or lactation. The sample holds a few counts of this clonotype. What it binds is not known. The CDR3 extends over 14 amino acids. Deletions cut 5 bases from V and 2 bases from J, with 12 bases between. CDR1 is MNHEY and CDR2 is SVGEGT in the germline V gene.

Overall study results and limits: Clonotypes that were expanded in thyroid above 0.001 mostly appeared in blood too.

The clonotype comes from a young man with Graves' hyperthyroidism. The genes are TRBV6-2 or TRBV6-3 and TRBJ1-1; D is unresolved. The material sequenced was blood. The CDR3 nucleotides read TGTGCCAGCAGTCCATCGGACGGCAACACTGAAGCTTTCTTT. Translated, it gives CASSPSDGNTEAFF.